Described below is a single TCR beta chain sequence and its context. The sample belongs to a study of T cell changes during pregnancy in multiple sclerosis. Trimming at V came to 1 base and at J to 5 bases, leaving 3 bases not matched to a gene. CDR3 length: 14 amino acids. CDR1 is SGHVS and CDR2 is FQNEAQ in the germline V gene. The assay was immunoSEQ multiplex PCR, and TCRdb's table has in-frame clones only and misses some. Among under 70,000 clones listed, 91% were seen once. The sample consisted of peripheral blood, taken after pregnancy. The receptor's source is a female donor in good health, enrolled as a control in a pregnancy study. The chain has TRBV7-8 and TRBJ1-1; 8 positions match TRBD1. In DNA, the CDR3 is TGTGCCAGCAGCTTAGACAGGGGGGGGACTGAAGCTTTCTTT. Translating gives CASSLDRGGTEAFF.